This T cell receptor (beta chain) was captured in a study of blood T cell repertoires in COVID-19. Study as a whole: The cDNA or gDNA used as material had been derived from T cells, B-cell-depleted T cells, or PBMCs.

Methods used by the authors: Estimation of nucleated cell counts was performed using reference gene primer amplification. Method: immunoSEQ multiplex PCR; TCRdb's copy keeps in-frame clones and lacks some. V and J calls and clone size are copied from that table; D and trimming were computed from the DNA. The sample records roughly 190,000 clones, 87% being singletons. Germline-derived CDR1 and CDR2 are LGHDT and YNNKEL (reference sequence). The CDR3 is 15 residues long. V shed 0 bases and J shed 6 bases, with 12 bases lying between them. V gene TRBV3-1 (or the pseudogene TRBV3-2) combines with J gene TRBJ1-3, with a possible D match to TRBD1 (6 bases). This sequence was found in a man aged 18-30 years with active or convalescent COVID-19. The sequenced material came from peripheral blood. The DNA of the CDR3 is TGTGCCAGCAGCCAAGATTTAACAGGGCAAAACACCATATATTTT. Translated: CASSQDLTGQNTIYF.